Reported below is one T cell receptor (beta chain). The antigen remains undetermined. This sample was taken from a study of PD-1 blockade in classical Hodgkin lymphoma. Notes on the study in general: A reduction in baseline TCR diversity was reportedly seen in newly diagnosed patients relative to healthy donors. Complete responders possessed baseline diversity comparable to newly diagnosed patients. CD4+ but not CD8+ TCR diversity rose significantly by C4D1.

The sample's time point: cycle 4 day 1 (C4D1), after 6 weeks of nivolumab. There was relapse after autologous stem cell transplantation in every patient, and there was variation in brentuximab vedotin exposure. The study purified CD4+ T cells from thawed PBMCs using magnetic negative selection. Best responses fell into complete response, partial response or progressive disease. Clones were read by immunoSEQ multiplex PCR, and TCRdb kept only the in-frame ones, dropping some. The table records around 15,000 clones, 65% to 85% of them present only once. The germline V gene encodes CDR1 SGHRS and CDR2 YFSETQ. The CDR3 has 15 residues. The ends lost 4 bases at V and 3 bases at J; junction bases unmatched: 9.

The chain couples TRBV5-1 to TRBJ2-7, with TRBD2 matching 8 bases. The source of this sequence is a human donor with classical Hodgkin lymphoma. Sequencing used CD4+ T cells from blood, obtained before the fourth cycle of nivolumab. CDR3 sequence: CASSPGGTGGYEQYF. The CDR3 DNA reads TGCGCCAGCAGCCCGGGGGGGACGGGAGGCTACGAGCAGTACTTC.